Presented here are 25 T cell receptor beta chains from one specimen sequenced in a study of blood T cell repertoires in COVID-19. The data were produced by immunoSEQ multiplex PCR, yet TCRdb's version contains in-frame clones alone and is incomplete. The sample has approximately 320,000 clones; about 87% are singletons. The material sequenced was PBMCs or T cells enriched from blood (not recorded which). The receptors originated from a woman under 30 who had recovered from COVID-19.

This clone was seen only once. V gene TRBV2 combines with J gene TRBJ2-1; D unclear. CDR3 size: 8 residues. Germline loops: CDR1 SNHLY, CDR2 FYNNEI. Trimming stripped 4 bases from V and 16 bases from J, with 5 bases between. CDR3 bases: TGTGCCAGCAGTGTAGTTTTCTTC. Its protein product is CASSVVFF.

This chain links TRBV6-6 with TRBJ2-3; TRBD2 aligns across 14 bases. The germline gives CDR1 MNHNY, CDR2 SVGAGI (reference sequence). This CDR3 has 19 residues. V dropped 5 bases and J dropped 4; count of bases not matched to a gene: 14. The CDR3, as DNA: TGTGCCAGCAGTCCACGCGGGACTAGCGGGAGTACGTTCCCAGATACGCAGTATTTT. Translating gives CASSPRGTSGSTFPDTQYF.

The V gene is TRBV18, the J gene TRBJ1-4; 7 bases map to TRBD1. The germline V gene encodes CDR1 KGHSH and CDR2 LQKENI. V lost 1 base and J lost 2; bases outside the gene matches: 4. This CDR3 is built from 16 residues. CDR3 amino acids: CASSPRRQGTNEKLFF. The CDR3 DNA follows: TGTGCCAGCTCACCACGGCGACAGGGCACTAATGAAAAACTGTTTTTT.

This chain links TRBV6-2 or TRBV6-3 with TRBJ2-7; D remains unclear. The CDR3 consists of 15 residues. Germline CDR1 reads MNHEY; CDR2 reads SVGEGT. With 2 bases removed from V and 0 bases from J, the gap between germline ends came to 11 bases. Written as DNA, the CDR3 is TGTGCCAGCAGTTACGTGCCAGCGACCTCCTACGAGCAGTACTTC. Translating it yields CASSYVPATSYEQYF.

The rearrangement uses TRBV7-9 and TRBJ2-1; D perhaps matches TRBD2 (6 bases). Trimming removed 2 bases at V and 0 bases at J, with 11 bases between. The germline V gene encodes CDR1 SEHNR and CDR2 FQNEAQ (reference sequence). This CDR3 spans 16 amino acids. The CDR3 DNA is TGTGCCAGCAGCTTAATTAGCGGTAGCTCCTACAATGAGCAGTTCTTC. Translation: CASSLISGSSYNEQFF.

This chain joins TRBV7-9 and TRBJ1-3; weak D call: TRBD1 (5 bases). Trimming stripped 2 bases from V and 0 bases from J, with 11 bases between. The germline CDR1 and CDR2 sequences are SEHNR and FQNEAQ (reference sequence). This CDR3 contains 16 residues. The CDR3 DNA follows: TGTGCCAGCAGCTTAAGGATGGGGGGCTCTGGAAACACCATATATTTT. Amino acid sequence: CASSLRMGGSGNTIYF.

This clone was recorded only once. The rearrangement links TRBV20-1 to TRBJ1-6; 7 nucleotides align to TRBD1. The germline gives CDR1 DFQATT, CDR2 SNEGSKA (reference sequence). The CDR3 sequence is 11 residues long. The J segment lost 10 bases and the V segment lost 6 bases, leaving 3 bases of the junction unmatched. This chain's CDR3 is CSARQGSPLHF. Written as DNA, the CDR3 is TGCAGTGCGAGACAGGGATCACCCCTCCACTTT.

V and J are TRBV4-3 and TRBJ1-2; 8 bases map to TRBD1. Germline V gene sequence: CDR1 LGHNA, CDR2 YSLEER. The CDR3 extends over 17 amino acids. V lost 0 bases to trimming and J lost 2 bases; unmatched junction nucleotides: 8. As DNA, the CDR3 is TGCGCCAGCAGCCAAGAAGGGACAGGCACATTAAACTATGGCTACACCTTC. Its protein product is CASSQEGTGTLNYGYTF.

The V call is TRBV7-2, the J call TRBJ2-3; D perhaps matches TRBD2 (6 bases). The CDR3 has 15 amino acids. Trimming removed 1 base at V and 4 bases at J, with 12 bases between. Germline CDR1 is SGHTA and CDR2 is FQGNSA. The CDR3 protein is CASSLVGWGADTQYF. CDR3 DNA: TGTGCCAGCAGCTTAGTGGGTTGGGGGGCAGATACGCAGTATTTT.

This clone showed up just a few times. This chain links TRBV5-1 with TRBJ1-2; D remains unclear. This CDR3 comprises 14 residues. With 0 bases removed from V and 6 bases from J, the gap between germline ends came to 12 bases. From germline, CDR1 is SGHRS and CDR2 YFSETQ. Here the CDR3 DNA reads TGCGCCAGCAGCTTGGTGGTAGGAGGGAATGGCTACACCTTC. This translates into CASSLVVGGNGYTF.

This rearrangement joins TRBV30 to TRBJ2-7, with D possibly matching TRBD1 (6 bases). The CDR3 sequence is 14 residues long. Trimming pared 0 bases from V and 2 bases from J, leaving 11 bases between. The germline V gene has CDR1 GTSNPN and CDR2 SVGIG (reference sequence). Here the CDR3 reads CAWSVPGHAYEQYF. CDR3 DNA sequence: TGTGCCTGGAGTGTCCCGGGACATGCCTACGAGCAGTACTTC.

The CDR3 protein is CASSPGTGIDKNIQYF. In DNA, the CDR3 is TGTGCCAGCTCACCCGGGACAGGGATTGACAAAAACATTCAGTACTTC. The chain employs TRBV18 and TRBJ2-4; 9 bases match TRBD1. The CDR3 consists of 16 residues. The germline gives CDR1 KGHSH, CDR2 LQKENI. V shed 3 bases, J shed 3 bases, and the junction held 6 bases outside the gene matches. The complete variable domain, with remaining parts taken from reference TRBV18 and TRBJ2-4, reads NAGVMQNPRHLVRRRGQEARLRCSPMKGHSHVYWYRQLPEEGLKFMVYLQKENIIDESGMPKERFSAEFPKEGPSILRIQQVVRGDSAAYFCASSPGTGIDKNIQYFGAGTRLSVL.

V usage is TRBV5-1 and J usage is TRBJ1-5; 7 positions match TRBD1. The V segment lost 0 bases and the J segment 7 bases; nucleotides outside the gene matches: 7. The length of the CDR3 is 15 residues. The germline V gene encodes CDR1 SGHRS and CDR2 YFSETQ. This chain's CDR3 is CASSLESGGGQPQHF. The DNA for the CDR3 is TGCGCCAGCAGCTTGGAATCAGGGGGAGGACAGCCCCAGCATTTT.

This clone was seen a few times. The chain recombines TRBV18 with TRBJ2-7, with 7 bases lining up with TRBD1. V gave up 4 bases and J gave up 5 bases; unmatched junction bases: 14. The CDR3 contains 16 residues. Germline CDR1 KGHSH, CDR2 LQKENI. CDR3 nucleotides: TGTGCCAGCTCACTAAATAGGGGGCTTTCCCAGGACGAGCAGTACTTC. It codes for CASSLNRGLSQDEQYF.

The chain recombines TRBV28 with TRBJ1-3; D may be TRBD1 (5 bases). This CDR3 has 15 residues. Germline CDR1 reads MDHEN; CDR2 reads SYDVKM. V was clipped by 4 bases and J by 0 bases, with 10 bases between them. DNA for the CDR3: TGTGCCAGCAGTTCGTCAGACAGCTCTGGAAACACCATATATTTT. It specifies CASSSSDSSGNTIYF.

The CDR3 here is CASRTLTYEQYF. CDR3 nucleotide sequence: TGTGCCAGCAGAACTCTTACCTACGAGCAGTACTTC. The chain joins TRBV6-5 to TRBJ2-7; D gene ambiguous. The CDR3 has 12 residues. Germline CDR1 MNHEY, CDR2 SVGAGI. Trimming left V 6 bases short and J 2 bases short, with 8 bases between.

This clone was detected only once. The rearrangement uses TRBV3-1 (or the pseudogene TRBV3-2) and TRBJ2-6, with TRBD1 matching 8 bases. Unmatched junction bases numbered 11, after V lost 4 bases and J lost 0 bases. The length of the CDR3 is 19 residues. Germline V lookup: CDR1 LGHDT, CDR2 YNNKEL (reference sequence). The chain's CDR3 is CASSPPAGQGYSGANVLTF. The DNA of the CDR3 is TGTGCCAGCAGCCCACCTGCCGGACAGGGCTACTCTGGGGCCAACGTCCTGACTTTC.

V gene TRBV7-9 combines with J gene TRBJ2-5; TRBD1 agrees at 8 bases. The V segment lost 3 bases and the J segment 2 bases; nucleotides outside the gene matches: 5. CDR1 SEHNR and CDR2 FQNEAQ come from the germline V gene (reference sequence). This CDR3 has 15 amino acids. In nucleotides, the CDR3 is TGTGCCAGCAGCTTCAGACAGGGGCGGCAAGAGACCCAGTACTTC. Translated: CASSFRQGRQETQYF.

This rearrangement joins TRBV20-1 to TRBJ2-5; 11 nucleotides agree with TRBD2. With V trimmed by 3 bases and J by 4 bases, 7 bases remained unmatched. CDR1 is DFQATT and CDR2 is SNEGSKA in the germline V gene (reference sequence). This CDR3 is 15 amino acids long. The DNA of the CDR3 is TGCAGTGCTAGTGATAGCGGGAGGGCCGGAGAGACCCAGTACTTC. This codes for CSASDSGRAGETQYF.

The rearrangement joins TRBV27 to TRBJ1-1; D gene unclear. Trimming removed 2 bases from V and 7 bases from J, with 14 bases in between. This CDR3 contains 14 residues. The germline V gene has CDR1 MNHEY and CDR2 SMNVEV (reference sequence). The CDR3 DNA is TGTGCCAGCAGTTTAAGTCGGGGATTAGGTGAAGCTTTCTTT. This sequence encodes CASSLSRGLGEAFF.

The chain recombines TRBV11-2 with TRBJ1-2, with 8 bases fitting TRBD1. J gave up 7 bases and V 3 bases, and 4 bases lay outside the gene matches. Germline lookup yields CDR1 SGHAT and CDR2 FQNNGV. The length of the CDR3 is 13 residues. CDR3 protein: CASSFRTGFGYTF. CDR3 DNA: TGTGCCAGCAGCTTCCGGACAGGGTTTGGCTACACCTTC.

The chain couples TRBV30 to TRBJ2-3; 8 bases line up with TRBD1. This CDR3 has 13 residues. J gave up 5 bases and V 8 bases, and 9 bases lay outside the gene matches. The V gene's germline CDR1 is GTSNPN and CDR2 SVGIG (reference sequence). CDR3: CAGGQGAIDTQYF. The CDR3 coding sequence is TGTGCCGGGGGGCAGGGGGCAATAGATACGCAGTATTTT.

The chain uses TRBV5-6 and TRBJ1-2, with TRBD1 matching 9 bases. Germline values: CDR1 SGHDT, CDR2 YYEEEE. The CDR3 has 18 residues. With V trimmed by 5 bases and J by 4 bases, 18 bases remained unmatched. The DNA of the CDR3 is TGTGCCAGCAGTGCCCTAGGGACAGGGCGCCCTCCTAGCTATGGCTACACCTTC. This translates into CASSALGTGRPPSYGYTF.

A note on this clone: This same CDR3 is encoded by further DNA sequences in the sample. The V gene is TRBV28, the J gene TRBJ2-3, with TRBD2 as a possible D gene (6 bases). This CDR3 is 13 amino acids long. CDR1 is MDHEN and CDR2 is SYDVKM in the germline V gene. The germline V and J ends were trimmed by 6 bases and 0 bases, with 7 bases remaining between them. Here the CDR3 reads CASSGGSTDTQYF. CDR3 bases: TGTGCCAGCAGCGGGGGAAGCACAGATACGCAGTATTTT.

This rearrangement joins TRBV4-3 to TRBJ2-1, with 8 bases matching TRBD2. CDR1 LGHNA and CDR2 YSLEER come from the germline V gene. CDR3 length: 16 residues. The V segment lost 4 bases and the J segment 7 bases; nucleotides outside the gene matches: 12. CDR3 coding DNA: TGCGCCAGCAGCCGAGTTACCGGTAGCGGGAAAAATGAGCAGTTCTTC. Translation gives CASSRVTGSGKNEQFF.